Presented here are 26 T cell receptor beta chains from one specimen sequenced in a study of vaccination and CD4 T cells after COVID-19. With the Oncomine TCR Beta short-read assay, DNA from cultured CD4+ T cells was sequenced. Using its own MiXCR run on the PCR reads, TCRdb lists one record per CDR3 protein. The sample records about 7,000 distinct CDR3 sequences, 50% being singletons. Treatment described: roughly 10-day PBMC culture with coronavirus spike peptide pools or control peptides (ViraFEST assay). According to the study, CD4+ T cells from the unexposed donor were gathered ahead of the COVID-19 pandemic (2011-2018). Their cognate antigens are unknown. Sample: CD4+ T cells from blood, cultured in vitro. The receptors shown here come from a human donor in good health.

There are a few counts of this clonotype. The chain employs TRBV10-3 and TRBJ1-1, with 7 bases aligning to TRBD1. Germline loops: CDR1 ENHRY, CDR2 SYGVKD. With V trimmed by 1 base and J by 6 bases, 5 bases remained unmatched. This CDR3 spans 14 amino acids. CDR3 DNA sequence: TGTGCCATCAGTGAGTACGAGCAGGGGGCTGAAGCTTTCTTT. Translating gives CAISEYEQGAEAFF.

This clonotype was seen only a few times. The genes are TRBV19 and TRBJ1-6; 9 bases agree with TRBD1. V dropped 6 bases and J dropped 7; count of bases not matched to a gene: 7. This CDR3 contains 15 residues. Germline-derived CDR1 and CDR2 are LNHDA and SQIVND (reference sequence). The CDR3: CASRPDRGRNSPLHF. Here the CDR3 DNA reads TGTGCCAGTAGACCGGACAGGGGAAGGAATTCACCCCTCCACTTT.

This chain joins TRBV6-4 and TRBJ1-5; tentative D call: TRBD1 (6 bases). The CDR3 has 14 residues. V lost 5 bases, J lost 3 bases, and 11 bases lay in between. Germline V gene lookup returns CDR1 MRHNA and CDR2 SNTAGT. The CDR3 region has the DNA TGTGCCAGCAGTCAAGACAGGACCAATCAGCCCCAGCATTTT. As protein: CASSQDRTNQPQHF.

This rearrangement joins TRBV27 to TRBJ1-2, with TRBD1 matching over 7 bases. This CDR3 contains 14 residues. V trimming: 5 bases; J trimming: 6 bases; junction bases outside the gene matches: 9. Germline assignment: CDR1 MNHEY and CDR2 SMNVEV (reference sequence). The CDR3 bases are TGTGCCAGCAGTACCCGGACAGGAACGAATGGCTACACCTTC. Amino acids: CASSTRTGTNGYTF.

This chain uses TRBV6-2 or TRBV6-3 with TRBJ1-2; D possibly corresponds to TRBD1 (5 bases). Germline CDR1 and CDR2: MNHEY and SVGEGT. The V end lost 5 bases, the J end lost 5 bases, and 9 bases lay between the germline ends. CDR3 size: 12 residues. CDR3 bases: TGTGCCAGCAGTGCCCAGGGATATGGCTACACCTTC. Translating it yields CASSAQGYGYTF.

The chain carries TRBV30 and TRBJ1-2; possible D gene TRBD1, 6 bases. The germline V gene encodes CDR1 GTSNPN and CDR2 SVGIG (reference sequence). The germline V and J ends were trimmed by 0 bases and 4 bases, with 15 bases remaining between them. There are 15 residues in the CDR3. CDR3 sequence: CAWSVQRGAGYGYTF. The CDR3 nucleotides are TGTGCCTGGAGTGTACAACGGGGGGCAGGCTATGGCTACACCTTC.

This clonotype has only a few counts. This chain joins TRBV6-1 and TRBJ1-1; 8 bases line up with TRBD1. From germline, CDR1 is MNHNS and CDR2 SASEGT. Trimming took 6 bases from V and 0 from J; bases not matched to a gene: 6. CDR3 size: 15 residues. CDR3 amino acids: CASRDRGGLNTEAFF. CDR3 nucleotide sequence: TGTGCCAGCAGAGACAGGGGAGGATTGAACACTGAAGCTTTCTTT.

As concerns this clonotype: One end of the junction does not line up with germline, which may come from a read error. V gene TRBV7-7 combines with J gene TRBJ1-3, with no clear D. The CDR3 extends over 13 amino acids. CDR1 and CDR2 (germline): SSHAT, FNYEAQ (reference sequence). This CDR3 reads CASSLGTGNTIYF. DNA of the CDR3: TGTGCTAGCAGCCTCGGGACTGGAAACACCATATATTTT.

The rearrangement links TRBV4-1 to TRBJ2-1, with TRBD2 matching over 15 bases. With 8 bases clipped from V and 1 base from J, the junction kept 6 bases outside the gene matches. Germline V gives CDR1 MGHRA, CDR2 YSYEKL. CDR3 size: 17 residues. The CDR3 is CASHWTSGGASYNEQFF. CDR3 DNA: TGCGCCAGCCACTGGACTAGCGGGGGGGCGTCCTACAATGAGCAGTTCTTC.

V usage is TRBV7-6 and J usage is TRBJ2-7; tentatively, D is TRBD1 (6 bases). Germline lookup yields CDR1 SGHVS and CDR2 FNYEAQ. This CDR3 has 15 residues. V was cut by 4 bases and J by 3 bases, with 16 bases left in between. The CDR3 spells CASSSPMTGFYEQYF. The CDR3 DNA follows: TGTGCCAGCAGCTCCCCTATGACAGGATTCTACGAGCAGTACTTC.

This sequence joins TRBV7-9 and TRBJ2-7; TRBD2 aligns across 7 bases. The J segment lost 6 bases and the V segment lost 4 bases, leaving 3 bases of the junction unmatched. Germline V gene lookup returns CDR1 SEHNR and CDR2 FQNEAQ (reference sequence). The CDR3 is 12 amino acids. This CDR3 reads CASSSTSSEQYF. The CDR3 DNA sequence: TGTGCCAGCAGCTCGACTAGCTCCGAGCAGTACTTC.

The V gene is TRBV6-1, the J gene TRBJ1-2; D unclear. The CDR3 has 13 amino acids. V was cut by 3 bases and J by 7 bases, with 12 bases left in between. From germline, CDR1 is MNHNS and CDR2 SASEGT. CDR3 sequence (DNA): TGTGCCAGCAGTGACCCGGGGAACCGTGGCTACACCTTC. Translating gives CASSDPGNRGYTF.

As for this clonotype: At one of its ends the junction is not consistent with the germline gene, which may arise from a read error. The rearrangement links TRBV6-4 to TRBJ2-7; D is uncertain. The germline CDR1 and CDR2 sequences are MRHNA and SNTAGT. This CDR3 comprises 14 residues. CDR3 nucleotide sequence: TGCGCCAGCAGCTCGGAGAGTCCCGTCTACGAGCAGTACTTC. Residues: CASSSESPVYEQYF.

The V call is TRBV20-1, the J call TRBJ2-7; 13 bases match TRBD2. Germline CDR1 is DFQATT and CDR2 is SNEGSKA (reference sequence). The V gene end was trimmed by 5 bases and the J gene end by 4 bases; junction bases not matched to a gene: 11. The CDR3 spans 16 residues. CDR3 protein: CSALRGLAGDGYEQYF. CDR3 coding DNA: TGCAGTGCTCTGCGAGGACTAGCGGGGGATGGGTACGAGCAGTACTTC.

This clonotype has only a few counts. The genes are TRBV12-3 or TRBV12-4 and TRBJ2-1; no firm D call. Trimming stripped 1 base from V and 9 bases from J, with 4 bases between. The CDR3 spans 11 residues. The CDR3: CASSLVGEQFF. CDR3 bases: TGTGCCAGCAGTTTAGTGGGTGAGCAGTTCTTC.

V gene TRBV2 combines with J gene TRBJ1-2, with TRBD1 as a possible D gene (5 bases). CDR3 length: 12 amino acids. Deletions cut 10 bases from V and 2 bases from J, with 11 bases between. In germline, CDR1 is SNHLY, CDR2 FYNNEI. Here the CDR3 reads CAKPGPNYGYTF. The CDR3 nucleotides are TGTGCCAAACCGGGACCGAACTATGGCTACACCTTC.

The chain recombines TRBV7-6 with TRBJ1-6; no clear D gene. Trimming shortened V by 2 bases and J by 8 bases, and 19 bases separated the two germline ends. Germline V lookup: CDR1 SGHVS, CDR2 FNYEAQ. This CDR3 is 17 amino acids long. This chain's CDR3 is CASSLKMRAVFYSPLHF. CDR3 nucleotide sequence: TGTGCCAGCAGCTTAAAGATGCGGGCTGTTTTTTATTCACCCCTCCACTTT.

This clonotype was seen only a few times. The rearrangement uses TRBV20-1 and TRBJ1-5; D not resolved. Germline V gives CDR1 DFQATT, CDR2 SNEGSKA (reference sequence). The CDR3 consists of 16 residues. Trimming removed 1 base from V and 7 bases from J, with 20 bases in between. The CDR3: CSARAGVAGIGQPQHF. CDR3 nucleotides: TGCAGTGCTAGAGCCGGGGTGGCTGGGATAGGCCAGCCCCAGCATTTT.

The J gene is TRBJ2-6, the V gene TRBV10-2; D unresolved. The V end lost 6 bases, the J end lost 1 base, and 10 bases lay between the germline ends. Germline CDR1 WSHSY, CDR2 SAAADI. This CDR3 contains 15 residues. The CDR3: CASRTLGSGANVLTF. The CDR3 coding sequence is TGCGCCAGCAGGACTCTGGGATCTGGGGCCAACGTCCTGACTTTC.

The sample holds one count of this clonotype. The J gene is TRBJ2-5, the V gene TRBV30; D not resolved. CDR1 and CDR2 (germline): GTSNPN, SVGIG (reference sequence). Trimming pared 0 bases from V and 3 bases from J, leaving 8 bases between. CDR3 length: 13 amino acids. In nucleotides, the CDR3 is TGTGCCTGGAGTGTCCACTCGAAAGAGACCCAGTACTTC. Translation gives CAWSVHSKETQYF.

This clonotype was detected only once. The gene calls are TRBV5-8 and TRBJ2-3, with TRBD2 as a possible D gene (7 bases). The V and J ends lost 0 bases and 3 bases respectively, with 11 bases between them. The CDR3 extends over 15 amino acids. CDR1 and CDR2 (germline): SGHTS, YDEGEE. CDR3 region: CASSLGGGATDTQYF. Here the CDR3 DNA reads TGTGCCAGCAGCTTGGGCGGGGGCGCGACAGATACGCAGTATTTT.

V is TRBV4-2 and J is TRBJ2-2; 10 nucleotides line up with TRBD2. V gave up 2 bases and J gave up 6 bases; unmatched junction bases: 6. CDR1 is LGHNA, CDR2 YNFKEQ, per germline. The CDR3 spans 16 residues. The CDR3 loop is CASSQLTSGDSGELFF. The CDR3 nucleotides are TGTGCCAGCAGCCAATTAACTAGCGGGGATTCCGGGGAGCTGTTTTTT.

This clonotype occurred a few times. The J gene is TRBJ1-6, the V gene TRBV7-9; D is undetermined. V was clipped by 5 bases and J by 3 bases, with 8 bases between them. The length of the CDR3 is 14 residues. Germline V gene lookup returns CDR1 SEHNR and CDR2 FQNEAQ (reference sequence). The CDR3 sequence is CASSPRDYNSPLHF. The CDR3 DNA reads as TGTGCCAGCAGCCCCCGGGACTATAATTCACCCCTCCACTTT.

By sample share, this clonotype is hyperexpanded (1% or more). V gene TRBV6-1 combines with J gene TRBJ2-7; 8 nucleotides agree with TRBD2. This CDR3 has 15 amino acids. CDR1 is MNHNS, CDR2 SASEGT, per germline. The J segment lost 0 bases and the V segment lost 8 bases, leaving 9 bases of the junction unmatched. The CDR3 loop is CASGAGGTSSYEQYF. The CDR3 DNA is TGTGCCAGCGGGGCGGGGGGCACGAGCTCCTACGAGCAGTACTTC.

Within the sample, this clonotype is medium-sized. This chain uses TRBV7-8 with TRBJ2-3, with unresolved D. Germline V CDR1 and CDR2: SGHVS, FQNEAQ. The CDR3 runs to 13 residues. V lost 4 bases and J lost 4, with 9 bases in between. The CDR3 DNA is TGTGCCAGCAGCTCGGTGCAAGCAGATACGCAGTATTTT. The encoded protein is CASSSVQADTQYF.

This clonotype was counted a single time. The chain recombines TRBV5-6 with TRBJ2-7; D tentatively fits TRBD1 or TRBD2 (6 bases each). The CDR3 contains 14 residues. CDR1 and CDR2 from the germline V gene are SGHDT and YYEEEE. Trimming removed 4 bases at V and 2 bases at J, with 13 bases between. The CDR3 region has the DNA TGTGCCAGCAGCAGGGGGGTTCTAACCTACGAGCAGTACTTC. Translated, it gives CASSRGVLTYEQYF.